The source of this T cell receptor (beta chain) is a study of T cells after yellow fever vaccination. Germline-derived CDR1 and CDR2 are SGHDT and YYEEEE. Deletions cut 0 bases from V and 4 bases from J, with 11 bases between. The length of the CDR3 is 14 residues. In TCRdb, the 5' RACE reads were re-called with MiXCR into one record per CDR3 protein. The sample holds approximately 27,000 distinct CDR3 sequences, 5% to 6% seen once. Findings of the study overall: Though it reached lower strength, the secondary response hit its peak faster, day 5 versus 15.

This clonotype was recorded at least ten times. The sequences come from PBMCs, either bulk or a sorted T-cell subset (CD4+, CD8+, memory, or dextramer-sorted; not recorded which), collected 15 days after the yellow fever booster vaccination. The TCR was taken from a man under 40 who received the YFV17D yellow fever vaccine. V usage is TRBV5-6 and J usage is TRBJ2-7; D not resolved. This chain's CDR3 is CASSLVSAVYEQYF. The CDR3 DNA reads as TGTGCCAGCAGCTTGGTTTCAGCTGTTTACGAGCAGTACTTC.